These 19 T cell receptor beta chains originate from one sample sequenced in a study of T cell repertoires in cytomegalovirus infection. For these receptors, no antigen is known. TCRdb fed the reads into MiXCR, producing one record per CDR3 protein. Altogether approximately 500,000 distinct CDR3 sequences are present, roughly a third being singletons, with the ten largest covering 15% to 20%. Sequences were derived from cultured PBMCs, sampled from culture after CMV antigen stimulation. Receptor source: a human donor in good health (CMV status not recorded). Some clones in this sample may be carry-over from other donors' samples.

Turning to this clonotype: Mismatch with germline at one junction end may stem from a read error. The chain has TRBV4-1 and TRBJ1-2; possible D gene TRBD1, 6 bases. The V gene's germline CDR1 is MGHRA and CDR2 YSYEKL. The CDR3 is made up of 13 amino acids. CDR3 DNA sequence: TGCACCAGCAGCCAACTCCCAGGGGATCTCGGGACCTTC. As protein: CTSSQLPGDLGTF.

The CDR3 DNA sequence: TGTGCCAGCAGCCAGACAGGGAACGAGCAGTACGTC. The encoded protein is CASSQTGNEQYV. The J gene is TRBJ2-7, the V gene TRBV6-2 or TRBV6-3, with 7 bases matching TRBD1. The CDR3 has 12 residues. Germline values: CDR1 MNHEY, CDR2 SVGEGT. V dropped 6 bases and J dropped 5; count of bases not matched to a gene: 4.

The CDR3 DNA sequence: TGTGCCAGCACCACCCTTAACAGGGCAAAGTGGACTGAAGCTTTCTTT. It yields the protein CASTTLNRAKWTEAFF. The V gene is TRBV11-2, the J gene TRBJ1-1; tentative D call: TRBD1 (6 bases). The germline gives CDR1 SGHAT, CDR2 FQNNGV. The V end lost 7 bases, the J end lost 5 bases, and 23 bases lay between the germline ends. The CDR3 covers 16 residues.

There are many counts of this clonotype. The chain has TRBV6-2 or TRBV6-3 and TRBJ1-1, with 8 positions matching TRBD1. The CDR3 runs 17 residues. Trimming at V came to 2 bases and at J to 0 bases, leaving 8 bases not matched to a gene. Germline V lookup: CDR1 MNHEY, CDR2 SVGEGT. CDR3 sequence reads: CASSYPVGQGMNTEAFF. The CDR3 region has the DNA TGTGCCAGCAGTTACCCCGTCGGACAGGGAATGAACACTGAAGCTTTCTTT.

The V and J genes are TRBV6-8 and TRBJ1-1; D gene uncertain. The CDR3 has 14 residues. CDR1 MNHGY and CDR2 SAAAGT come from the germline V gene. V was cut by 0 bases and J by 4 bases, with 9 bases left in between. CDR3 coding DNA: TGTGCCAGCAGTTACTCGGAGGGATTCACTGAAGCTTTCTTT. It translates to CASSYSEGFTEAFF.

There are a few counts of this clonotype. This chain connects TRBV6-6 to TRBJ2-1; D not certain. CDR3 length: 13 residues. The germline V gene encodes CDR1 MNHNY and CDR2 SVGAGI (reference sequence). Between the trimmed V and J ends, which lost 5 bases and 5 bases, there was a span of 10 bases. CDR3 bases: TGTGCCAGCAGTCCCCGGCGGAACAATGAGCAGTTCTTC. Protein: CASSPRRNNEQFF.

This clonotype was seen a handful of times. At one end the junction does not follow the germline gene, possibly because of a read error. J is TRBJ2-3 and V is TRBV4-1; D is perhaps TRBD1 (5 bases). Germline assignment: CDR1 MGHRA and CDR2 YSYEKL. CDR3 length: 15 residues. CDR3 in amino acids: CASSRRQGFADTQYF. In DNA, the CDR3 is TGTGCCAGCAGCCGACGGCAGGGCTTCGCAGATACGCAGTATTTT.

The rearrangement links TRBV29-1 to TRBJ2-5; possibly TRBD2 for D (6 bases). V was clipped by 3 bases and J by 4 bases, with 15 bases between them. CDR3 size: 14 residues. The germline V gene has CDR1 SQVTM and CDR2 ANQGSEA. The CDR3, as DNA: TGCAGCGTTGATGGGTCGGGGGTTCTAGAGACCCAGTACTTC. The encoded protein is CSVDGSGVLETQYF.

CDR3 sequence: CASSNLASSGRYEQYV. CDR3 nucleotide sequence: TGCGCCAGCAGTAATTTGGCATCGAGCGGGAGGTACGAGCAGTACGTC. The gene calls are TRBV10-1 and TRBJ2-7, with 9 bases that match TRBD2. The germline gives CDR1 WNHNN, CDR2 SYGVQD (reference sequence). V shed 5 bases and J 4 bases; nucleotides not matched to a gene: 12. This CDR3 contains 16 residues.

This clonotype came up a few times. V is TRBV12-3 or TRBV12-4 and J is TRBJ2-1; D may match TRBD1 or TRBD2 (5 bases each). The CDR3 runs 16 residues. V was pared by 3 bases and J by 7 bases, with 19 bases between. The CDR3 reads CASSFLDGGGLNEQFF. The CDR3 coding sequence is TGTGCCAGCAGTTTTCTTGATGGGGGTGGGTTAAATGAGCAGTTCTTC.

This clonotype showed up just a few times. This sequence joins TRBV5-1 and TRBJ2-5, with 13 bases matching TRBD2. Germline lookup yields CDR1 SGHRS and CDR2 YFSETQ. This CDR3 region has 15 residues. V shed 4 bases and J 4 bases; nucleotides not matched to a gene: 4. CDR3 DNA: TGCGCCAGCAGCAAGGGACTAGCGGGATCAGAGACCCAGTACTTC. This gives the protein CASSKGLAGSETQYF.

Only a few counts were recorded for this clonotype. The chain couples TRBV7-9 to TRBJ2-1; 8 bases align to TRBD1. CDR3 length equals 16 residues. V lost 5 bases to trimming and J lost 9 bases; unmatched junction nucleotides: 15. CDR1 and CDR2 from the germline V gene are SEHNR and FQNEAQ (reference sequence). This chain's CDR3 is CASSALDRDGVGEQFF. CDR3 coding DNA: TGTGCCAGCAGCGCACTGGACAGGGACGGAGTCGGTGAGCAGTTCTTC.

This clonotype has more than one count but fewer than ten. This rearrangement joins TRBV20-1 to TRBJ2-1; D not resolved. The germline V gene encodes CDR1 DFQATT and CDR2 SNEGSKA (reference sequence). The V end lost 6 bases, the J end lost 5 bases, and 17 bases lay between the germline ends. The CDR3 has 14 amino acids. CDR3 in amino acids: CSAQNVATNNEQFF. CDR3 DNA sequence: TGCAGTGCCCAAAACGTGGCCACTAACAATGAGCAGTTCTTC.

The chain has TRBV20-1 and TRBJ1-1; TRBD1 agrees at 7 bases. The CDR3 extends over 15 amino acids. Germline loops: CDR1 DFQATT, CDR2 SNEGSKA (reference sequence). Trimming took 1 base from V and 0 from J; bases not matched to a gene: 5. CDR3 DNA sequence: TGCAGTGCTAGAGCACAGGGGCTTATGAACACTGAAGCTTTCTTT. It is translated as CSARAQGLMNTEAFF.

V and J are TRBV5-6 and TRBJ2-4; perhaps D is TRBD1 or TRBD2 (5 bases each). This CDR3 is 14 amino acids long. The V end was cut by 0 bases, the J end by 12 bases, with 16 bases between. The germline CDR1 and CDR2 sequences are SGHDT and YYEEEE. In DNA form, the CDR3 reads TGTGCCAGCAGCTTGGAGGTGTCCGGGGCTTCTCAGTACTTC. Protein: CASSLEVSGASQYF.

This chain uses TRBV7-9 with TRBJ1-1; 9 bases line up with TRBD1. Germline values: CDR1 SEHNR, CDR2 FQNEAQ (reference sequence). V shed 4 bases and J 0 bases; nucleotides not matched to a gene: 3. The CDR3 consists of 15 residues. CDR3 sequence: CASSSGTGMNTEAFF. The CDR3, as DNA: TGTGCCAGCAGCTCCGGGACAGGGATGAACACTGAAGCTTTCTTT.

This clonotype was counted a few times. The chain employs TRBV7-2 and TRBJ1-2; D unresolved. The CDR3 covers 14 residues. V gave up 0 bases and J gave up 8 bases, with 13 bases separating them. The germline V gene encodes CDR1 SGHTA and CDR2 FQGNSA. Here the CDR3 DNA reads TGTGCCAGCAGCTTAGCGGGAAATGTAGGCGGCTACACCTTC. It specifies CASSLAGNVGGYTF.

This sequence joins TRBV5-6 and TRBJ2-2; perhaps TRBD2 as D (6 bases). CDR1 is SGHDT, CDR2 YYEEEE, per germline. V was shortened by 4 bases and J by 3 bases, with 10 bases between the two germline ends. This CDR3 spans 14 amino acids. The CDR3 is CASSPGLHTGELFF. The CDR3 DNA reads TGTGCCAGCAGCCCGGGACTGCACACCGGGGAGCTGTTTTTT.

The chain is built from TRBV7-9 and TRBJ2-1; D unclear. CDR1 and CDR2 (germline): SEHNR, FQNEAQ (reference sequence). The ends were cut back, 5 bases at V and 3 bases at J, with 5 bases in the middle. The CDR3 totals 12 residues. CDR3 DNA sequence: TGTGCCAGCAGCAACTACTACAATGAGCAGTTCTTC. It codes for CASSNYYNEQFF. Variable domain in full (rest from reference TRBV7-9 and TRBJ2-1): DTGVSQNPRHKITKRGQNVTFRCDPISEHNRLYWYRQTLGQGPEFLTYFQNEAQLEKSRLLSDRFSAERPKGSFSTLEIQRTEQGDSAMYLCASSNYYNEQFFGPGTRLTVL.